What follows is one T cell receptor (beta chain) and its context. Only in-frame clones appear in the TCRdb table, and some are missing; sequencing was by immunoSEQ multiplex PCR. The sample holds 360,000 or so clones; roughly 91% are singletons and the top ten take less than 2%. The V gene's germline CDR1 is LNHNV and CDR2 YYDKDF (reference sequence). This CDR3 comprises 15 residues. Trimming removed 8 bases from V and 3 bases from J, with 14 bases in between. The data belong to a study of blood T cell repertoires in COVID-19. Across roughly 25 US areas, participants ranged in age from about 18 to 90 years.

This TCR came from a woman in her thirties who had recovered from COVID-19. This chain links TRBV15 with TRBJ1-6; weak D call: TRBD1 (6 bases). Source material: PBMCs or T cells enriched from blood (not recorded which). CDR3 protein: CATGVAGVYNSPLHF. Written as DNA, the CDR3 is TGTGCCACCGGGGTGGCAGGGGTCTATAATTCACCCCTCCACTTT.